Following are 19 T cell receptor beta chains from one sample sequenced in a study of T-cell reconstitution after alpha-beta-depleted transplantation in children. Using unique molecular identifiers, the investigators prepared the TCRbeta library. Each CDR3 protein is one row after TCRdb ran MiXCR on the PCR reads. The table lists more than 100,000 distinct CDR3 sequences, about 21% of them singletons. Source: PBMCs, mostly from graft donor cells, taken 180 days after TCRalphabeta/CD19-depleted stem cell transplant. These receptors all stem from a male patient aged 2 to 10 who had a stem cell transplant for chronic granulomatous disease, so the T cells may come from the graft donor.

Turning to this clonotype: A read error may be the cause here, since a much bigger clone is one base away. The chain joins TRBV28 to TRBJ2-5; 7 nucleotides match TRBD1. The J call may be mistaken, given a closer DNA end match to TRBJ2-1. This CDR3 region has 13 residues. CDR1 MDHEN and CDR2 SYDVKM come from the germline V gene. CDR3: CASHRGPQETQFF. The CDR3 region has the DNA TGTGCCAGCCACAGGGGCCCCCAAGAGACCCAGTTCTTC.

This clonotype showed up many times. This chain connects TRBV20-1 to TRBJ2-7; TRBD1 matches 9 bases. CDR3 length: 14 amino acids. Trimming at V came to 2 bases and at J to 4 bases, leaving 6 bases not matched to a gene. CDR1 and CDR2 (germline): DFQATT, SNEGSKA (reference sequence). CDR3 amino acids: CSARKDRGPYEQYF. The DNA for the CDR3 is TGCAGTGCTAGAAAGGACAGGGGCCCATACGAGCAGTACTTC.

The chain has TRBV6-4 and TRBJ2-1, with a tentative D call TRBD2 (5 bases). CDR1 is MRHNA and CDR2 is SNTAGT in the germline V gene. The CDR3 is 13 amino acids. Trimming stripped 5 bases from V and 2 bases from J, with 7 bases between. This chain's CDR3 is CASSPGTYNEQFF. The DNA for the CDR3 is TGTGCCAGCAGTCCCGGGACCTACAATGAGCAGTTCTTC.

The chain uses TRBV20-1 and TRBJ1-4; tentatively, D is TRBD1 (6 bases). Germline lookup yields CDR1 DFQATT and CDR2 SNEGSKA (reference sequence). There are 13 residues in the CDR3. The V and J ends lost 6 bases and 5 bases respectively, with 13 bases between them. The CDR3 loop reads CSARWTANEKLFF. CDR3 DNA: TGCAGTGCCCGTTGGACAGCCAATGAAAAACTGTTTTTT.

This clonotype was picked up many times. V gene TRBV6-2 or TRBV6-3 combines with J gene TRBJ2-7; TRBD1 aligns across 7 bases. The trim removed 6 bases at V and 5 bases at J, leaving 16 bases unmatched. This CDR3 contains 16 residues. Germline V gives CDR1 MNHEY, CDR2 SVGEGT. CDR3 nucleotide sequence: TGTGCCAGCAGACCACACCGGACAGGAAGGTCCGACGAGCAGTACTTC. Protein product: CASRPHRTGRSDEQYF.

There are many counts of this clonotype. V usage is TRBV18 and J usage is TRBJ1-4, with D uncertain. The CDR3 has 17 amino acids. With 0 bases removed from V and 2 bases from J, the gap between germline ends came to 13 bases. Germline V gives CDR1 KGHSH, CDR2 LQKENI. CDR3 in DNA: TGTGCCAGCTCACCACCAGCCCGGGCAGCTACTAATGAAAAACTGTTTTTT. Translation: CASSPPARAATNEKLFF.

This clonotype has ten or more counts. The rearrangement links TRBV5-1 to TRBJ1-6; TRBD1 aligns across 10 bases. V lost 6 bases to trimming and J lost 7 bases; unmatched junction nucleotides: 4. The length of the CDR3 is 14 residues. The germline V gene has CDR1 SGHRS and CDR2 YFSETQ. CDR3 coding DNA: TGCGCCAGCAAAACGGACAGGGGGAATTCACCCCTCCACTTT. The encoded protein is CASKTDRGNSPLHF.

This clonotype was counted between two and nine times. The chain combines TRBV29-1 with TRBJ2-2; 9 bases agree with TRBD1. Trimming took 3 bases from V and 0 from J; bases not matched to a gene: 8. Germline-derived CDR1 and CDR2 are SQVTM and ANQGSEA. This CDR3 is built from 17 residues. CDR3 bases: TGCAGCGTTGAGCGTATGACAGGGGGTTCGAACACCGGGGAGCTGTTTTTT. Translating it yields CSVERMTGGSNTGELFF.

The rearrangement uses TRBV25-1 and TRBJ1-1; D uncertain. This CDR3 comprises 13 residues. Germline CDR1 reads MGHDK; CDR2 reads SYGVNS. The V end lost 1 base, the J end lost 1 base, and 4 bases lay between the germline ends. CDR3 bases: TGTGCCAGCAGTGAATGGGCGAACACTGAAGCTTTCTTT. Translated, it gives CASSEWANTEAFF.

This chain links TRBV20-1 with TRBJ2-1, with 13 positions matching TRBD2. Germline V gene sequence: CDR1 DFQATT, CDR2 SNEGSKA (reference sequence). The CDR3 totals 15 residues. The junction had 7 bases not matched to a gene; V was cut back by 6 bases and J by 5 bases. CDR3 coding DNA: TGCAGTGCCAGGACTAGCGGGAGCAGTGACAATGAGCAGTTCTTC. It encodes CSARTSGSSDNEQFF.

This clonotype was observed at least ten times. The chain links TRBV12-3 or TRBV12-4 to TRBJ2-7; 11 bases line up with TRBD2. The J segment lost 2 bases and the V segment lost 8 bases, leaving 8 bases of the junction unmatched. CDR3 size: 15 residues. CDR3 protein: CASAAEGLAAYEQYF. The CDR3 DNA is TGTGCCAGCGCCGCCGAGGGACTAGCGGCCTACGAGCAGTACTTC.

The chain joins TRBV20-1 to TRBJ2-7; TRBD1 matches at 7 bases. The V gene end was trimmed by 6 bases and the J gene end by 3 bases; junction bases not matched to a gene: 5. The CDR3 runs to 12 residues. Germline CDR1 and CDR2: DFQATT and SNEGSKA (reference sequence). The CDR3 reads CSARDSLYEQYF. CDR3 in DNA: TGCAGTGCCCGGGACAGCCTCTACGAGCAGTACTTC.

This sequence joins TRBV7-7 and TRBJ2-7, with 10 positions matching TRBD2. Germline V CDR1 and CDR2: SSHAT, FNYEAQ (reference sequence). V dropped 2 bases and J dropped 5; count of bases not matched to a gene: 21. CDR3 length: 20 amino acids. This CDR3 is CASSLRPIWRPSGSGDEQYF. The CDR3 nucleotides read TGTGCCAGCAGCTTAAGGCCCATATGGCGTCCTAGCGGGAGTGGCGACGAGCAGTACTTC.

This clonotype was counted ten times or more. This CDR3 is CSASPSAYSYEQYF. Written as DNA, the CDR3 is TGCAGTGCTAGTCCTAGCGCCTACTCCTACGAGCAGTACTTC. J is TRBJ2-7 and V is TRBV20-1; maybe TRBD2 (6 bases). V lost 3 bases, J lost 0 bases, and 12 bases lay in between. This CDR3 spans 14 amino acids. Germline loops: CDR1 DFQATT, CDR2 SNEGSKA (reference sequence).

This clonotype was picked up many times. This sequence joins TRBV12-3 or TRBV12-4 and TRBJ2-1; D is tentatively TRBD1 or TRBD2 (6 bases each). V shed 4 bases and J shed 11 bases, with 15 bases lying between them. The length of the CDR3 is 13 residues. The CDR3 DNA reads as TGTGCCAGCAGTTCCGGGGGCAGGGGCAAGCAGTTCTTC. This translates into CASSSGGRGKQFF.

This clonotype showed up just a few times. The V and J genes are TRBV24-1 and TRBJ2-3; D not resolved. Trimming took off 5 bases at V and 2 bases at J, with 10 bases between the two ends. The CDR3 extends over 14 amino acids. Germline V CDR1 and CDR2: KGHDR, SFDVKD. The CDR3 spells CATSGAGPTDTQYF. The CDR3 DNA follows: TGTGCCACCAGTGGGGCCGGACCCACAGATACGCAGTATTTT.

This sequence joins TRBV3-1 and TRBJ2-7; D remains unclear. Germline V CDR1 and CDR2: LGHDT, YNNKEL (reference sequence). This CDR3 is 19 amino acids long. The V and J ends lost 8 bases and 0 bases respectively, with 29 bases between them. The CDR3 spells CASCSYSNEPLHSSYEQYF. CDR3 nucleotide sequence: TGTGCCAGCTGCTCCTACTCCAACGAACCTTTGCACAGCTCCTACGAGCAGTACTTC.

This clonotype was detected only a few times. The chain employs TRBV5-1 and TRBJ2-1, with a possible D match to TRBD1 (5 bases). V was cut by 4 bases and J by 4 bases, with 15 bases left in between. The CDR3 is 15 amino acids. CDR1 is SGHRS, CDR2 YFSETQ, per germline. CDR3 sequence reads: CASSPGRQLYNEQFF. The CDR3 DNA reads as TGCGCCAGCAGCCCGGGCCGACAGCTTTACAATGAGCAGTTCTTC.

In its sample, this clonotype was seen many times. J is TRBJ2-7 and V is TRBV20-1, with D perhaps assigned TRBD1 or TRBD2 (5 bases each). Trimming took 3 bases from V and 4 from J, leaving 10 bases between them. Germline CDR1 is DFQATT and CDR2 is SNEGSKA (reference sequence). This CDR3 spans 12 amino acids. For the CDR3, the DNA is TGCAGTGCTAGCGGGGCGAAATACGAGCAGTACTTC. This sequence encodes CSASGAKYEQYF.